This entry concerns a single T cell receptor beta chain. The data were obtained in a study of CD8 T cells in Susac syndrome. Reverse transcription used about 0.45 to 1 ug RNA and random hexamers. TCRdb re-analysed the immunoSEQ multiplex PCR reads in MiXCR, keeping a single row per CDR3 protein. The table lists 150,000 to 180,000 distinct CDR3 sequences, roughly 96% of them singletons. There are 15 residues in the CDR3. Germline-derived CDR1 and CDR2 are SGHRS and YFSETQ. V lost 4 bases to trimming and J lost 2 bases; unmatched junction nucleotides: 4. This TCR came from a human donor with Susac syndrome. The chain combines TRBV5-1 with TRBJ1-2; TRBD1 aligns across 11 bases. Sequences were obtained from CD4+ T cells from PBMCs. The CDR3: CASSPGQGANYGYTF. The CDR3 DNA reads TGCGCCAGCAGCCCCGGACAGGGGGCGAACTATGGCTACACCTTC.